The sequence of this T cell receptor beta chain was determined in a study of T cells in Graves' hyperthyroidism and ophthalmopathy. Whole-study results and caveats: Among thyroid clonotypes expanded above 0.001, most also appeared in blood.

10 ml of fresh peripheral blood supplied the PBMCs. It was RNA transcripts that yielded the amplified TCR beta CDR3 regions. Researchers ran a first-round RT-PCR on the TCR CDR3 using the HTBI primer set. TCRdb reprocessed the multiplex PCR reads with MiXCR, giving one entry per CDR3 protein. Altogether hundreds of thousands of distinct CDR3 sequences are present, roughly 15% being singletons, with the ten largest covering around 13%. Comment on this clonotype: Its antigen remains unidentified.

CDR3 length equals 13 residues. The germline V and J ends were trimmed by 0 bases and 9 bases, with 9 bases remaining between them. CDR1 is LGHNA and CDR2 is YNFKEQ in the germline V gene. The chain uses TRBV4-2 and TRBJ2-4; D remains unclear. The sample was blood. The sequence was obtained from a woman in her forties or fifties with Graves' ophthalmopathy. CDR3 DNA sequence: TGTGCCAGCAGCCAAGATCTCAGTGCCATTCAGTACTTC. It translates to CASSQDLSAIQYF.